The clone carrying this T cell receptor beta chain showed up many times. Antigen unknown. The data are from a study of T cell repertoires in cytomegalovirus infection. Overall study context: Public TCR beta signatures indicated both CMV infection and matching HLA type.

General observations from the study: HLA-C-restricted CMV clonotypes gave the most frequent clonotype in two of eight donors.

TCRdb re-analysed the reads in MiXCR, keeping a single row per CDR3 protein. Of 100,000 or so distinct CDR3 sequences in the sample, approximately 32% were seen once. Here the sequenced sample was CD8+ T cells from cultured PBMCs, taken from culture after CMV antigen stimulation. The sequence was collected from a human donor in good health (CMV status not recorded). Some clones in this sample may be carry-over from other donors' samples.

CDR3 sequence: CASDRDRGSGELFF. DNA of the CDR3: TGTGCCAGCGACCGGGACAGGGGGTCCGGGGAGCTGTTTTTT. The rearrangement joins TRBV2 to TRBJ2-2, with 11 bases lining up with TRBD1. With 8 bases clipped from V and 6 bases from J, the junction kept 5 bases outside the gene matches. Germline V CDR1 and CDR2: SNHLY, FYNNEI. The CDR3 is made up of 14 amino acids.